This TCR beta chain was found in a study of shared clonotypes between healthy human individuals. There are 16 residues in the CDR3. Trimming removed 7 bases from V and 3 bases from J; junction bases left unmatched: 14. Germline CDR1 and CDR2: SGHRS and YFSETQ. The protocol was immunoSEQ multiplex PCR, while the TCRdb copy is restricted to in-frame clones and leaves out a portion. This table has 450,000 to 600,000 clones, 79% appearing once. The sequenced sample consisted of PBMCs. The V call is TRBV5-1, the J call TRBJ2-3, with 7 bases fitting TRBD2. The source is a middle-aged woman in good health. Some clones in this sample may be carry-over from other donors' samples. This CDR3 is CASAFTVGGSTDTQYF. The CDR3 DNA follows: TGCGCCAGCGCATTCACGGTGGGCGGGAGTACAGATACGCAGTATTTT. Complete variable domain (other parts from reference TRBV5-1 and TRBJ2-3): KAGVTQTPRYLIKTRGQQVTLSCSPISGHRSVSWYQQTPGQGLQFLFEYFSETQRNKGNFPGRFSGRQFSNSRSEMNVSTLELGDSALYLCASAFTVGGSTDTQYFGPGTRLTVL.